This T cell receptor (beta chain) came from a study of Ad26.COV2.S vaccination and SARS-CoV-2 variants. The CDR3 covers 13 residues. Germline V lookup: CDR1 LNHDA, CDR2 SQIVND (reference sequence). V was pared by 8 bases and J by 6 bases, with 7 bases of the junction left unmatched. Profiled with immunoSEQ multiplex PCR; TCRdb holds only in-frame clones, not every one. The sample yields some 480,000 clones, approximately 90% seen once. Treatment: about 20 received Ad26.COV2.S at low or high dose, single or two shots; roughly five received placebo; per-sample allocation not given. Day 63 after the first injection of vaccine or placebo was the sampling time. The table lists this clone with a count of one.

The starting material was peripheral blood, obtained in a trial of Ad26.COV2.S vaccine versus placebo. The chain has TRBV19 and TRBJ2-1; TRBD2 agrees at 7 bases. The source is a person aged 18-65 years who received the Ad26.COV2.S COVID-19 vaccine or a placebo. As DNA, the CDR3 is TGTGCCAGTGAGACTAGCTTCTCCAATGAGCAGTTCTTC. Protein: CASETSFSNEQFF.